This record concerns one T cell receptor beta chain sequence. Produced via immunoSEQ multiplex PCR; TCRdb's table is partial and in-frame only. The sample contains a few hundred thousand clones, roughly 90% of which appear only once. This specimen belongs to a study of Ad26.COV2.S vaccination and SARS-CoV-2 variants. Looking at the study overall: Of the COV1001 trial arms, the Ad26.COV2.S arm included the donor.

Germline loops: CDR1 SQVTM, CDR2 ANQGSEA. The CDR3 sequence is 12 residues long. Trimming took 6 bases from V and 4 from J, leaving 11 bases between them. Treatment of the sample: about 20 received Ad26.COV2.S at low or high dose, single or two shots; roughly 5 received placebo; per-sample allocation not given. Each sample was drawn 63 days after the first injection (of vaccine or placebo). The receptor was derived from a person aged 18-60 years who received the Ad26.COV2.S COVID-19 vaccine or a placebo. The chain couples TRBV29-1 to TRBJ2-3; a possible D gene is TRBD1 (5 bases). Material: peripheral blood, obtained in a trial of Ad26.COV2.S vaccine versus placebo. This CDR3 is CSVSGWADTQYF. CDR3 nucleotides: TGCAGCGTCTCAGGGTGGGCAGATACGCAGTATTTT.